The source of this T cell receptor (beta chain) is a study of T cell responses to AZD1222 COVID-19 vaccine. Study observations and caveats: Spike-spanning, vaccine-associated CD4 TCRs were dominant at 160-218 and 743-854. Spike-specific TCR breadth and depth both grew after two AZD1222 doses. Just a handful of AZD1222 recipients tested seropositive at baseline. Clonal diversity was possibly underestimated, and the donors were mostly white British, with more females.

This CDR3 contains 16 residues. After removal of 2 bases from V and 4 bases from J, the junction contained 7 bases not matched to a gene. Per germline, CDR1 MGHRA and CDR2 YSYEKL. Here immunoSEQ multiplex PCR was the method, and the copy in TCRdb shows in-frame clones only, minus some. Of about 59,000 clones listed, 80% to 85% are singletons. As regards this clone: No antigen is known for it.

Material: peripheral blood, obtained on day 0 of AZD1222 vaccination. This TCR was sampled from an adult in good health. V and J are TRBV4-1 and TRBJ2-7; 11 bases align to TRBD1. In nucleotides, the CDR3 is TGCGCCAGCAGCCAACGGCCCGGACAGGGGGCATACGAGCAGTACTTC. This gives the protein CASSQRPGQGAYEQYF.